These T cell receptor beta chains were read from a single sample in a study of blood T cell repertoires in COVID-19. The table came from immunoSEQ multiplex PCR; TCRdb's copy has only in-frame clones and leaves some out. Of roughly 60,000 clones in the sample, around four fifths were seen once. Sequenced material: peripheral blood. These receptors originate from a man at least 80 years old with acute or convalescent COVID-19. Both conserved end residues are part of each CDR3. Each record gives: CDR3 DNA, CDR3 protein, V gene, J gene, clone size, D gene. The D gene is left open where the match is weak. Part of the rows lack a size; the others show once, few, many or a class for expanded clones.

CDR3nt: TGTGCCAGCAGTGGTGACAGGTCCTACGAGCAGTACTTC; CDR3aa: CASSGDRSYEQYF; v_gene: TRBV2; j_gene: TRBJ2-7; abundance: NA; d_gene: NA
CDR3nt: TGTGCCAGCAGCCATCCCCCGGGGACTAGGCAGTATTTT; CDR3aa: CASSHPPGTRQYF; v_gene: TRBV14; j_gene: TRBJ2-3; abundance: NA; d_gene: TRBD2
CDR3nt: TGCGCCAGCAGCCTGGCAAATTCCGGGACAGGGAGGGCCGGGGAGCTGTTTTTT; CDR3aa: CASSLANSGTGRAGELFF; v_gene: TRBV5-1; j_gene: TRBJ2-2; abundance: NA; d_gene: TRBD1
CDR3nt: TGTGCCAGCAGCTCAGGACAGGCCGGGGACACCATATATTTT; CDR3aa: CASSSGQAGDTIYF; v_gene: TRBV14; j_gene: TRBJ1-3; abundance: NA; d_gene: TRBD1
CDR3nt: TGTGCCAGCAGCTTAATGGCCCTCGGGACAGGGGAGACTGAAGCTTTCTTT; CDR3aa: CASSLMALGTGETEAFF; v_gene: TRBV7-3; j_gene: TRBJ1-1; abundance: once; d_gene: TRBD1
CDR3nt: TGTGCCAGTAGTATAGGCCGGGACAGGGTGCCCACGTCTACTTGGAACACCATATATTTT; CDR3aa: CASSIGRDRVPTSTWNTIYF; v_gene: TRBV19; j_gene: TRBJ1-3; abundance: once; d_gene: TRBD1
CDR3nt: TGTGCCAGCAGCTCAAGCGTTGGATACCAGCCCCAGCATTTT; CDR3aa: CASSSSVGYQPQHF; v_gene: TRBV7-2; j_gene: TRBJ1-5; abundance: NA; d_gene: NA
CDR3nt: TGTGCCATCAGTGAGTCCTGGACAACCAGGAACACTGAAGCTTTCTTT; CDR3aa: CAISESWTTRNTEAFF; v_gene: TRBV10-3; j_gene: TRBJ1-1; abundance: few; d_gene: NA
CDR3nt: TGTGCCAGCAGTAGTTGGACAGGGGGCAACACTGAAGCTTTCTTT; CDR3aa: CASSSWTGGNTEAFF; v_gene: TRBV6-5; j_gene: TRBJ1-1; abundance: NA; d_gene: TRBD1
CDR3nt: TGTGCCAGCATCGGGGGGGGACAGGGTATGTTTGGGGCCAACGTCCTGACTTTC; CDR3aa: CASIGGGQGMFGANVLTF; v_gene: TRBV19; j_gene: TRBJ2-6; abundance: few; d_gene: NA
CDR3nt: TGTGCCAGCAGCCCGACAGGGGACACTGAAGCTTTCTTT; CDR3aa: CASSPTGDTEAFF; v_gene: TRBV3-1/TRBV3-2; j_gene: TRBJ1-1; abundance: NA; d_gene: TRBD1
CDR3nt: TGTGCCAGTAGTATCGGGACAGATCAGCCCCAGCATTTT; CDR3aa: CASSIGTDQPQHF; v_gene: TRBV19; j_gene: TRBJ1-5; abundance: NA; d_gene: TRBD1
CDR3nt: TGTGCCAGCTCACCTGACATGAACACTGAAGCTTTCTTT; CDR3aa: CASSPDMNTEAFF; v_gene: TRBV18; j_gene: TRBJ1-1; abundance: NA; d_gene: NA
CDR3nt: TGTGCCAGCGTGTACCGGGGGGGCACTGAAGCTTTCTTT; CDR3aa: CASVYRGGTEAFF; v_gene: TRBV27; j_gene: TRBJ1-1; abundance: NA; d_gene: NA
CDR3nt: TGTGCCAGCCGTAGACAGGGAGGTGGGGTCGAGCAGTACTTC; CDR3aa: CASRRQGGGVEQYF; v_gene: TRBV27; j_gene: TRBJ2-7; abundance: NA; d_gene: NA
CDR3nt: TGTGCCAGCAGTCCCGACAGGGATGGCTACACCTTC; CDR3aa: CASSPDRDGYTF; v_gene: TRBV12-3/TRBV12-4; j_gene: TRBJ1-2; abundance: NA; d_gene: TRBD1
CDR3nt: TGTGCCAGCAGCTCCGTCTCGCGGGGTGTATGGACAGATACGCAGTATTTT; CDR3aa: CASSSVSRGVWTDTQYF; v_gene: TRBV7-9; j_gene: TRBJ2-3; abundance: NA; d_gene: NA
CDR3nt: TGTGCCAGCTCACTGATTGAGAGTAGCTCCTACAATGAGCAGTTCTTC; CDR3aa: CASSLIESSSYNEQFF; v_gene: TRBV18; j_gene: TRBJ2-1; abundance: NA; d_gene: NA
CDR3nt: TGTGCCATTCCGGACAGGAGCACAGATACGCAGTATTTT; CDR3aa: CAIPDRSTDTQYF; v_gene: TRBV7-9; j_gene: TRBJ2-3; abundance: NA; d_gene: TRBD1
CDR3nt: TGTGCCAGCAGCCAAGGGGGTTCTGTGGGCGGCTACACCTTC; CDR3aa: CASSQGGSVGGYTF; v_gene: TRBV7-9; j_gene: TRBJ1-2; abundance: NA; d_gene: NA